Listed here are 32 T cell receptor beta chains from one sample, sequenced in a study of blood T cell repertoires in COVID-19. Profiled with immunoSEQ multiplex PCR; TCRdb holds only in-frame clones, not every one. This sample has approximately 400,000 clones, with roughly 88% found just once. Sequenced material: peripheral blood. Source of these receptors: a woman aged 45-65 years with COVID-19, enrolled during active disease.

In DNA form, the CDR3 reads TGTGCCAGCAGCTTGGCCGGGGACTGGAGGAAGGAGCAGTTCTTC. Residues: CASSLAGDWRKEQFF. J is TRBJ2-1 and V is TRBV5-4, with D tentatively TRBD2 (6 bases). V lost 0 bases and J lost 10, with 17 bases in between. CDR3 length: 15 residues. Per germline, CDR1 SGHNT and CDR2 YYREEE (reference sequence).

The chain carries TRBV6-5 and TRBJ1-3, with 8 bases matching TRBD1. The V gene's germline CDR1 is MNHEY and CDR2 SVGAGI. V lost 4 bases, J lost 2 bases, and 4 bases stayed unmatched. The CDR3 is 15 amino acids. The chain's CDR3 is CASSSGQGAGNTIYF. CDR3 coding DNA: TGTGCCAGCAGTTCCGGACAGGGAGCTGGAAACACCATATATTTT.

The chain has TRBV7-8 and TRBJ2-3, with 8 bases aligning to TRBD1. V lost 5 bases, J lost 0 bases, and 7 bases stayed unmatched. CDR1 and CDR2 (germline): SGHVS, FQNEAQ. The CDR3 runs 16 residues. The CDR3 protein is CASSIPDRASTDTQYF. As DNA, the CDR3 is TGTGCCAGCAGCATCCCGGACAGGGCTAGCACAGATACGCAGTATTTT.

This chain connects TRBV30 to TRBJ1-2; the D gene is possibly TRBD1 (6 bases). CDR1 and CDR2 from the germline V gene are GTSNPN and SVGIG (reference sequence). V gave up 2 bases and J gave up 4 bases, with 23 bases separating them. This CDR3 has 17 amino acids. The CDR3 spells CAWSPRDIQSPFYGYTF. The CDR3 DNA follows: TGTGCCTGGAGTCCTCGGGACATCCAGAGCCCGTTCTATGGCTACACCTTC.

This clone came up a few times. This chain connects TRBV7-9 to TRBJ1-1; 7 bases agree with TRBD1. This CDR3 comprises 16 residues. V lost 5 bases and J lost 5; bases outside the gene matches: 14. Germline V CDR1 and CDR2: SEHNR, FQNEAQ (reference sequence). This chain's CDR3 is CASSRGSGGPGTEAFF. The CDR3 region has the DNA TGTGCCAGCAGCCGCGGATCAGGGGGGCCGGGTACTGAAGCTTTCTTT.

A remark on this clone: The sample has other DNA sequences that encode this CDR3 too. This CDR3 is CASSPGGAGQPQHF. The CDR3 bases are TGTGCCAGCTCACCGGGGGGGGCCGGTCAGCCCCAGCATTTT. V gene TRBV18 combines with J gene TRBJ1-5; TRBD1 is a possible D gene (6 bases). Trimming removed 3 bases from V and 6 bases from J, with 12 bases in between. Germline CDR1 reads KGHSH; CDR2 reads LQKENI. The CDR3 consists of 14 residues.

This chain links TRBV27 with TRBJ1-5; 7 nucleotides line up with TRBD1. The CDR3 is 15 residues long. Trimming removed 1 base from V and 7 bases from J; junction bases left unmatched: 7. The germline V gene has CDR1 MNHEY and CDR2 SMNVEV (reference sequence). The CDR3 reads CASSLYQGEGQPQHF. In DNA, the CDR3 is TGTGCCAGCAGTTTATATCAGGGGGAAGGACAGCCCCAGCATTTT.

The chain recombines TRBV5-6 with TRBJ1-6, with TRBD1 matching over 10 bases. This CDR3 comprises 17 residues. Unmatched junction bases numbered 8, after V lost 0 bases and J lost 8 bases. Germline CDR1 SGHDT, CDR2 YYEEEE. The CDR3 region has the DNA TGTGCCAGCAGCTTGGCCTTGACAGGGGGCGCGGATTCACCCCTCCACTTT. This codes for CASSLALTGGADSPLHF.

The genes are TRBV9 and TRBJ1-4; D remains ambiguous. The CDR3 sequence is 14 residues long. In germline, CDR1 is SGDLS, CDR2 YYNGEE. V gave up 0 bases and J gave up 6 bases, with 9 bases separating them. The CDR3 loop is CASSVAVEDEKLFF. CDR3 DNA: TGTGCCAGCAGCGTAGCAGTGGAGGATGAAAAACTGTTTTTT.

The sample holds one count of this clone. The chain uses TRBV3-1 (or the pseudogene TRBV3-2) and TRBJ2-7, with a weak D call TRBD2 (5 bases). CDR1 and CDR2 from the germline V gene are LGHDT and YNNKEL (reference sequence). This CDR3 has 15 residues. Trimming removed 4 bases from V and 3 bases from J, with 16 bases in between. CDR3 protein: CASSPNRGVGYEQYF. The CDR3 DNA follows: TGTGCCAGCAGCCCCAACCGGGGAGTGGGCTACGAGCAGTACTTC.

The J gene is TRBJ2-3, the V gene TRBV7-6; tentatively, D is TRBD2 (7 bases). Trimming pared 4 bases from V and 0 bases from J, leaving 20 bases between. The CDR3 runs to 18 residues. Per germline, CDR1 SGHVS and CDR2 FNYEAQ. The CDR3 region has the DNA TGTGCCAGCAGCTCCTTACTTTCGGGGGGCATGAGCACAGATACGCAGTATTTT. It is translated as CASSSLLSGGMSTDTQYF.

The rearrangement uses TRBV5-1 and TRBJ1-2; 9 nucleotides align to TRBD1. The CDR3 runs to 16 residues. The ends lost 2 bases at V and 4 bases at J; junction bases unmatched: 9. Germline V CDR1 and CDR2: SGHRS, YFSETQ. The CDR3 bases are TGCGCCAGCAGCTTTAACTACGGGACAGGGTCCTATGGCTACACCTTC. This translates into CASSFNYGTGSYGYTF.

The rearrangement joins TRBV7-9 to TRBJ1-1; 9 bases agree with TRBD1. With 5 bases clipped from V and 1 base from J, the junction kept 17 bases outside the gene matches. The CDR3 contains 19 residues. Germline V gene lookup returns CDR1 SEHNR and CDR2 FQNEAQ (reference sequence). The CDR3 loop reads CASSPGAGTGRSTNTEAFF. DNA for the CDR3: TGTGCCAGCAGCCCGGGTGCCGGGACAGGGCGTAGTACGAACACTGAAGCTTTCTTT.

V and J are TRBV18 and TRBJ1-5; 9 nucleotides agree with TRBD1. The CDR3 spans 16 residues. Germline CDR1 and CDR2: KGHSH and LQKENI. J was trimmed by 1 base and V by 5 bases; bases with no gene match: 6. CDR3 DNA: TGTGCCAGCTCATCTACAGGGGGCAAGAGCAATCAGCCCCAGCATTTT. This encodes CASSSTGGKSNQPQHF. Together with reference TRBV18 and TRBJ1-5, the CDR3 gives the full variable domain: NAGVMQNPRHLVRRRGQEARLRCSPMKGHSHVYWYRQLPEEGLKFMVYLQKENIIDESGMPKERFSAEFPKEGPSILRIQQVVRGDSAAYFCASSSTGGKSNQPQHFGDGTRLSIL.

The gene calls are TRBV14 and TRBJ1-1, with D unresolved. The germline CDR1 and CDR2 sequences are SGHDN and FVKESK. This CDR3 comprises 13 residues. With 4 bases removed from V and 11 bases from J, the gap between germline ends came to 17 bases. CDR3 amino acids: CASSRDWSSKAFF. CDR3 in DNA: TGTGCCAGCAGCCGAGACTGGAGCTCGAAGGCTTTCTTT.

The chain recombines TRBV6-4 with TRBJ1-2, with no clear D. This CDR3 has 13 amino acids. Germline V CDR1 and CDR2: MRHNA, SNTAGT. The germline V and J ends were trimmed by 2 bases and 8 bases, with 12 bases remaining between them. CDR3 in DNA: TGTGCCAGCAGTGACGGGAGGGCTCGGGGCTACACCTTC. It specifies CASSDGRARGYTF.

V usage is TRBV9 and J usage is TRBJ2-2; D is possibly TRBD1 (7 bases). Trimming stripped 7 bases from V and 1 base from J, with 14 bases between. The CDR3 contains 15 residues. Germline V gene data show CDR1 as SGDLS and CDR2 as YYNGEE. The CDR3 loop reads CASSGGTENTGELFF. The CDR3 DNA follows: TGTGCCAGCTCTGGAGGGACAGAGAACACCGGGGAGCTGTTTTTT.

This rearrangement joins TRBV11-2 to TRBJ2-1, with 10 bases matching TRBD2. The CDR3 loop spans 15 amino acids. J gave up 6 bases and V 6 bases, and 8 bases lay outside the gene matches. The germline V gene encodes CDR1 SGHAT and CDR2 FQNNGV. CDR3 DNA sequence: TGTGCCAGCAGAATACTAGCGGGGAGAGTCAATGAGCAGTTCTTC. Translating it yields CASRILAGRVNEQFF.

The V call is TRBV25-1, the J call TRBJ1-1; D might be TRBD1 (6 bases). The germline V gene encodes CDR1 MGHDK and CDR2 SYGVNS. V dropped 5 bases and J dropped 9 bases, with 16 bases sitting between them. The CDR3 is 13 amino acids. The CDR3: CASSWGGLGQAFF. As DNA, the CDR3 is TGTGCCAGCAGTTGGGGGGGCCTGGGTCAAGCTTTCTTT. Full variable domain (rest looked up from reference TRBV25-1 and TRBJ1-1): EADIYQTPRYLVIGTGKKITLECSQTMGHDKMYWYQQDPGMELHLIHYSYGVNSTEKGDLSSESTVSRIRTEHFPLTLESARPSHTSQYLCASSWGGLGQAFFGQGTRLTVV.

J is TRBJ1-1 and V is TRBV13, with 10 bases that match TRBD1. Trimming cost V 3 bases and J 3 bases; bases outside gene matches: 4. CDR3 length: 15 amino acids. Germline lookup yields CDR1 PRHDT and CDR2 FYEKMQ (reference sequence). CDR3 loop: CASSFDRGQDTEAFF. CDR3 DNA sequence: TGTGCCAGCAGCTTTGACAGGGGGCAGGACACTGAAGCTTTCTTT. Full variable domain (outside the CDR3, taken from reference TRBV13 and TRBJ1-1): AAGVIQSPRHLIKEKRETATLKCYPIPRHDTVYWYQQGPGQDPQFLISFYEKMQSDKGSIPDRFSAQQFSDYHSELNMSSLELGDSALYFCASSFDRGQDTEAFFGQGTRLTVV.

In its sample, this clone was seen once. V gene TRBV4-2 combines with J gene TRBJ2-4; the D gene is possibly TRBD2 (6 bases). Trimming cost V 0 bases and J 1 base, with 13 bases left between them. The CDR3 is 17 residues long. CDR1 LGHNA and CDR2 YNFKEQ come from the germline V gene. CDR3 sequence: CASSQDGSGVAKNIQYF. CDR3 in DNA: TGTGCCAGCAGCCAAGATGGGTCGGGGGTCGCCAAAAACATTCAGTACTTC.

This clone was seen a few times. This chain connects TRBV4-2 to TRBJ2-6; tentatively, D is TRBD1 (6 bases). V dropped 8 bases and J dropped 1 base, with 15 bases sitting between them. Germline lookup yields CDR1 LGHNA and CDR2 YNFKEQ. CDR3 length: 16 amino acids. The CDR3 nucleotides are TGTGCCAGCCGATGGACAGTTCTATCTGGGGCCAACGTCCTGACTTTC. Translation: CASRWTVLSGANVLTF.

The chain links TRBV6-5 to TRBJ2-7; 9 bases are a match to TRBD1. The CDR3 covers 15 residues. Trimming removed 7 bases from V and 0 bases from J; junction bases left unmatched: 7. In germline, CDR1 is MNHEY, CDR2 SVGAGI. CDR3 sequence (DNA): TGTGCCAGCAAACAGGGGGCCGGGGGCTCCTACGAGCAGTACTTC. This codes for CASKQGAGGSYEQYF.

The genes are TRBV30 and TRBJ2-7; D is undetermined. The CDR3 loop spans 12 amino acids. The germline V gene has CDR1 GTSNPN and CDR2 SVGIG (reference sequence). V dropped 0 bases and J dropped 6 bases, with 9 bases sitting between them. CDR3: CAWSVAPSEQYF. DNA for the CDR3: TGTGCCTGGAGTGTAGCGCCCTCCGAGCAGTACTTC.

The CDR3 DNA reads TGTGCCTGGAGTTTCAAATCAGGGGACAGTGAAAGCTCTGGGGCCAACGTCCTGACTTTC. Protein sequence: CAWSFKSGDSESSGANVLTF. The rearrangement joins TRBV30 to TRBJ2-6; the match to TRBD1 covers 7 bases. Looked up from germline, CDR1 is GTSNPN and CDR2 is SVGIG (reference sequence). V was pared by 2 bases and J by 0 bases, with 16 bases of the junction left unmatched. This CDR3 has 20 amino acids.

The rearrangement joins TRBV19 to TRBJ1-4; D gene unclear. Germline values: CDR1 LNHDA, CDR2 SQIVND (reference sequence). V was trimmed by 9 bases and J by 3 bases, leaving 14 bases between them. The CDR3 covers 14 residues. CDR3: CASLGRGSNEKLFF. The CDR3 nucleotides read TGTGCCAGCCTCGGAAGAGGCTCTAATGAAAAACTGTTTTTT.

Of note for this clone: A read error may produce the germline difference seen at one junction end. J is TRBJ2-1 and V is TRBV27, with D hard to call. This CDR3 is 11 amino acids long. The germline V gene encodes CDR1 MNHEY and CDR2 SMNVEV (reference sequence). CDR3 nucleotide sequence: TGTGCCAGCAGTTCCTCCAATGAGCAGTTCTTC. Translating it yields CASSSSNEQFF.

The chain has TRBV5-5 and TRBJ2-6; D ambiguous. Germline V gene lookup returns CDR1 SGHKS and CDR2 YYEKEE (reference sequence). Trimming stripped 2 bases from V and 0 bases from J, with 9 bases between. The CDR3 is 16 amino acids. The CDR3 DNA sequence: TGTGCCAGCAGCTTAAGAGGTTCCTCTGGGGCCAACGTCCTGACTTTC. It codes for CASSLRGSSGANVLTF.

The chain uses TRBV9 and TRBJ2-1; tentatively, D is TRBD2 (6 bases). CDR3 length: 13 residues. The germline gives CDR1 SGDLS, CDR2 YYNGEE. Trimming took off 3 bases at V and 10 bases at J, with 14 bases between the two ends. The CDR3 nucleotides read TGTGCCAGCAGCGCCGAGGAGGGGTTGGAGCAGTTCTTC. Amino acids: CASSAEEGLEQFF.

This clone has only one observation. The chain carries TRBV19 and TRBJ2-1; D is perhaps TRBD2 (5 bases). CDR1 and CDR2 from the germline V gene are LNHDA and SQIVND (reference sequence). With 10 bases removed from V and 7 bases from J, the gap between germline ends came to 17 bases. This CDR3 contains 13 residues. The CDR3 sequence is CATHDGDTNEQFF. DNA of the CDR3: TGTGCCACCCACGACGGGGATACTAATGAGCAGTTCTTC. The variable domain in full, with the rest retrieved from reference TRBV19 and TRBJ2-1, is DGGITQSPKYLFRKEGQNVTLSCEQNLNHDAMYWYRQDPGQGLRLIYYSQIVNDFQKGDIAEGYSVSREKKESFPLTVTSAQKNPTAFYLCATHDGDTNEQFFGPGTRLTVL.

This rearrangement joins TRBV30 to TRBJ2-7, with 7 positions matching TRBD1. There are 12 residues in the CDR3. V shed 6 bases and J 2 bases; nucleotides not matched to a gene: 4. Germline V gene lookup returns CDR1 GTSNPN and CDR2 SVGIG (reference sequence). CDR3: CACDRDAYEQYF. In DNA, the CDR3 is TGTGCCTGCGACAGGGACGCCTACGAGCAGTACTTC.

The chain links TRBV5-1 to TRBJ1-2; 8 bases fit TRBD1. The CDR3 contains 15 residues. V lost 0 bases, J lost 5 bases, and 6 bases stayed unmatched. Germline CDR1 is SGHRS and CDR2 is YFSETQ. This chain's CDR3 is CASSLAAGTGYGYTF. The CDR3 DNA reads as TGCGCCAGCAGCTTGGCAGCGGGGACAGGATATGGCTACACCTTC.